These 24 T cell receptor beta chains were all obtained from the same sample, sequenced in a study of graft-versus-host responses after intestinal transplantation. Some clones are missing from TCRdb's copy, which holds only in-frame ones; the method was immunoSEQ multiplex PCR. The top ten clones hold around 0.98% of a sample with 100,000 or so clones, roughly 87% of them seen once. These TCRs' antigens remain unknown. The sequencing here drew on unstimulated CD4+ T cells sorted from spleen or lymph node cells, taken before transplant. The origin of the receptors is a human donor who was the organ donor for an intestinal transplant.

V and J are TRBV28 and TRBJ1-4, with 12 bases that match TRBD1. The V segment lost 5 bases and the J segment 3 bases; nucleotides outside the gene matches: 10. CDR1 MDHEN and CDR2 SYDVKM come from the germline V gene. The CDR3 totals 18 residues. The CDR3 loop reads CASSPRGTGGNPNEKLFF. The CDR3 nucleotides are TGTGCCAGCAGTCCCAGGGGGACAGGGGGCAACCCTAATGAAAAACTGTTTTTT.

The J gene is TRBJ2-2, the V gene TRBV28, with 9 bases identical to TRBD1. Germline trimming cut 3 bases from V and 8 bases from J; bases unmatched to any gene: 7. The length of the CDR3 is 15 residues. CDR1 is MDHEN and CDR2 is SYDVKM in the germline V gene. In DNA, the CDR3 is TGTGCCAGCAGTTTCTGGGACAGGGTTTCTGGGGAGCTGTTTTTT. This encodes CASSFWDRVSGELFF.

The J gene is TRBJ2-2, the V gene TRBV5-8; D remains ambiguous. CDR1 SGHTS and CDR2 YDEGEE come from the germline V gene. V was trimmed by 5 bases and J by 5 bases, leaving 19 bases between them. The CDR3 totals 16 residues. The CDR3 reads CASRKMAAPQTGELFF. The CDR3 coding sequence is TGTGCCAGCAGGAAGATGGCGGCTCCCCAAACCGGGGAGCTGTTTTTT.

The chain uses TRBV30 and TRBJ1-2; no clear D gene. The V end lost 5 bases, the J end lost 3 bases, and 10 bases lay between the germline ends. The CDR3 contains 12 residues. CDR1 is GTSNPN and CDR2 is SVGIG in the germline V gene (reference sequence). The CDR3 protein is CAWSPWDYGYTF. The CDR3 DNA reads TGTGCCTGGTCCCCCTGGGACTATGGCTACACCTTC.

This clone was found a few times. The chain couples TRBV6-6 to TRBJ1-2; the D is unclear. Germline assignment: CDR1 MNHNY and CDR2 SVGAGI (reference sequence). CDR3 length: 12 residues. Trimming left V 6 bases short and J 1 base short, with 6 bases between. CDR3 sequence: CASSQSNYGYTF. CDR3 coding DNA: TGTGCCAGCAGCCAGAGTAACTATGGCTACACCTTC.

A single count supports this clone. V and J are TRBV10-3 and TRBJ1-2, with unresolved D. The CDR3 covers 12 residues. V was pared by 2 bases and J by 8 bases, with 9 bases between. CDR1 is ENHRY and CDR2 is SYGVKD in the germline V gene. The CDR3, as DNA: TGTGCCATCAGTGAGAGGCCGACCGGCTACACCTTC. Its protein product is CAISERPTGYTF.

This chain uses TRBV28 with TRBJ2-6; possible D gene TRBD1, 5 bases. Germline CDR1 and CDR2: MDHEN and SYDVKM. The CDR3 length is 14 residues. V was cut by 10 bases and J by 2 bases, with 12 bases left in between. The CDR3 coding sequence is TGTGCCACCCAAGGGGCGACTGGGGCCAACGTCCTGACTTTC. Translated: CATQGATGANVLTF.

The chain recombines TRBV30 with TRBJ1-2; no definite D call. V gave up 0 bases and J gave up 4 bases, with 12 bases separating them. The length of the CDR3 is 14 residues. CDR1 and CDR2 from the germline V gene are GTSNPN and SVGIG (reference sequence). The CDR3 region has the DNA TGTGCCTGGAGTGTATCGTCGAGAGTCTATGGCTACACCTTC. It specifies CAWSVSSRVYGYTF.

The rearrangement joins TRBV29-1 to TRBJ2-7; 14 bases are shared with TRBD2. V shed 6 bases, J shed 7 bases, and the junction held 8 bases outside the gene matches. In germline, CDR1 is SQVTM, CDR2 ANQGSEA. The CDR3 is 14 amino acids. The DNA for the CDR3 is TGCAGCGTCGTTAGACTAGCGGGGGGGCTAGAGCAGTACTTC. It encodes CSVVRLAGGLEQYF.

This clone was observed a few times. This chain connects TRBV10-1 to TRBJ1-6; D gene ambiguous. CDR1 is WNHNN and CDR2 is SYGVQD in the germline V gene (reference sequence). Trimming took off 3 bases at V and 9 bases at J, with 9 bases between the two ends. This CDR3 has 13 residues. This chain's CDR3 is CASSDGILSPLHF. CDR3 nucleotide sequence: TGCGCCAGCAGTGATGGAATCCTTTCACCCCTCCACTTT.

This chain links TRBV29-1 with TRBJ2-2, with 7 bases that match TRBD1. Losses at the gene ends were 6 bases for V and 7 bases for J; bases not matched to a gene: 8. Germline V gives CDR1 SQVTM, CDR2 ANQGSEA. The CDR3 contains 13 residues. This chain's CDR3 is CSVSVTGHGELFF. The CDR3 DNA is TGCAGCGTCTCGGTGACAGGGCACGGGGAGCTGTTTTTT.

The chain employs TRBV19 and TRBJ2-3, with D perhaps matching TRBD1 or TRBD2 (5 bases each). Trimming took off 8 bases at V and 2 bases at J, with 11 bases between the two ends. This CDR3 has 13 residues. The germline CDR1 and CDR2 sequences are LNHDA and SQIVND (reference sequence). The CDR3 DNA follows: TGTGCCAGTGGGGGACGGTTCACAGATACGCAGTATTTT. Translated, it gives CASGGRFTDTQYF.

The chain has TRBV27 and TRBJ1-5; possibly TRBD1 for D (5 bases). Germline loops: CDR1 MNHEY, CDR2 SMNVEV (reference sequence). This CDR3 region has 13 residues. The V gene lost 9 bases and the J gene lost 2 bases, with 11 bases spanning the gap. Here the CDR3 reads CASQRGGNQPQHF. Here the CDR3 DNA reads TGTGCCAGTCAGAGGGGCGGCAATCAGCCCCAGCATTTT.

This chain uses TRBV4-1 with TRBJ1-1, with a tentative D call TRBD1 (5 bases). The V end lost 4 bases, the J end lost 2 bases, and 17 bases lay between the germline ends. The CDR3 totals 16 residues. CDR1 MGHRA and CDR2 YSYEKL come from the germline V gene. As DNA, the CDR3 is TGCGCCAGCAGCCGAGTCAGGGTTTCGGCCAACACTGAAGCTTTCTTT. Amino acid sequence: CASSRVRVSANTEAFF.

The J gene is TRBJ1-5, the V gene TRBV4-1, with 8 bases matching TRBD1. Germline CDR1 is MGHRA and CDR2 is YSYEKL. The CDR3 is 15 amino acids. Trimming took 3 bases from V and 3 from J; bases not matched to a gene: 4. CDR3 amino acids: CASSHLTGDNQPQHF. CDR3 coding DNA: TGCGCCAGCAGCCACTTGACAGGGGACAATCAGCCCCAGCATTTT.

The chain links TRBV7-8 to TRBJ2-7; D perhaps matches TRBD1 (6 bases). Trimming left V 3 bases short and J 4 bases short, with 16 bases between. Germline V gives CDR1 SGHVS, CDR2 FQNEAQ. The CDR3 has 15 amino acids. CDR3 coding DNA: TGTGCCAGCAGCTTGGGTCAGGGGAATGTTTACGAGCAGTACTTC. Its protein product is CASSLGQGNVYEQYF.

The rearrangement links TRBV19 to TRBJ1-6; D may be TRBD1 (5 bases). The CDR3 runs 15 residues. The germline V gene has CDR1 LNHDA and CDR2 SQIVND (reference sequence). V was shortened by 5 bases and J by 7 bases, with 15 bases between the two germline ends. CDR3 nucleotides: TGTGCCAGTAGTGTATGGGACGGGGAGAATTCACCCCTCCACTTT. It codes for CASSVWDGENSPLHF.

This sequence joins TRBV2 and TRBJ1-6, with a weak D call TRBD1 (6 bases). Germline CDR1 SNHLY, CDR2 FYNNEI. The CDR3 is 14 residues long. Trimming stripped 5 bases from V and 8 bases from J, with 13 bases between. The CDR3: CASSFTGRDSPLHF. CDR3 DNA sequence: TGTGCCAGCAGTTTCACAGGGCGCGATTCACCCCTCCACTTT. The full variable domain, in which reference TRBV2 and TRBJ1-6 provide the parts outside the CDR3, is EPEVTQTPSHQVTQMGQEVILRCVPISNHLYFYWYRQILGQKVEFLVSFYNNEISEKSEIFDDQFSVERPDGSNFTLKIRSTKLEDSAMYFCASSFTGRDSPLHFGNGTRLTVT.

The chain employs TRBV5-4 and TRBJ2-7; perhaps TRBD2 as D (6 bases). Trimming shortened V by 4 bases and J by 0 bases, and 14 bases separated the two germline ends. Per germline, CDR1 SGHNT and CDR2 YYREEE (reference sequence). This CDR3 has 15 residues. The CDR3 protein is CASSGGTADSYEQYF. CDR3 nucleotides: TGTGCCAGCAGCGGGGGGACCGCGGACTCCTACGAGCAGTACTTC.

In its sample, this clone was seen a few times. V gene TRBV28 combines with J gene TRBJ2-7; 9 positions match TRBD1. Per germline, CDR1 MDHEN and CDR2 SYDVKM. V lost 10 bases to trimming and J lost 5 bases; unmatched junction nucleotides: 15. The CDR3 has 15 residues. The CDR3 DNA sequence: TGTGCCACCATGACAGGGGGACAGGGTGACCACGAGCAGTACTTC. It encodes CATMTGGQGDHEQYF.

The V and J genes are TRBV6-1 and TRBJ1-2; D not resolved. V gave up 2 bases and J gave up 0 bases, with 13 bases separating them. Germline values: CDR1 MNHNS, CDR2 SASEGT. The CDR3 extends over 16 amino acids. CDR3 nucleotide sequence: TGTGCCAGCAGTGAATTGATTCAGATCCCTAACTATGGCTACACCTTC. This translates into CASSELIQIPNYGYTF.

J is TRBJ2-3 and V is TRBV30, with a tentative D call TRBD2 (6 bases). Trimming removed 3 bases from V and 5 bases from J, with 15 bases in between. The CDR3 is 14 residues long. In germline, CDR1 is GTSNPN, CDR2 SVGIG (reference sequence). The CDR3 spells CAWSGGQGGDTQYF. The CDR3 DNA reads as TGTGCCTGGAGCGGTGGCCAGGGAGGAGATACGCAGTATTTT. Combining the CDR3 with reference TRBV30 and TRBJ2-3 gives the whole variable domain SQTIHQWPATLVQPVGSPLSLECTVEGTSNPNLYWYRQAAGRGLQLLFYSVGIGQISSEVPQNLSASRPQDRQFILSSKKLLLSDSGFYLCAWSGGQGGDTQYFGPGTRLTVL.

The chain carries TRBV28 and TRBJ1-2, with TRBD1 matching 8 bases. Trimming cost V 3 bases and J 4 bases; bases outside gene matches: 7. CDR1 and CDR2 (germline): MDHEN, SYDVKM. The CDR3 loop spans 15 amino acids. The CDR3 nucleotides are TGTGCCAGCAGTTTGGTCAGGGGGCCCCTCTATGGCTACACCTTC. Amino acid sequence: CASSLVRGPLYGYTF.

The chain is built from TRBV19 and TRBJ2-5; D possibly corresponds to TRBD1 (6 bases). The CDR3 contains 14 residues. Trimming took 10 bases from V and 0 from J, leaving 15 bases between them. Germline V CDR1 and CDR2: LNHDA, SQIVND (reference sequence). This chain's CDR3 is CATKTGTNQETQYF. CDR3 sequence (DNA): TGTGCCACCAAAACAGGGACCAACCAAGAGACCCAGTACTTC.